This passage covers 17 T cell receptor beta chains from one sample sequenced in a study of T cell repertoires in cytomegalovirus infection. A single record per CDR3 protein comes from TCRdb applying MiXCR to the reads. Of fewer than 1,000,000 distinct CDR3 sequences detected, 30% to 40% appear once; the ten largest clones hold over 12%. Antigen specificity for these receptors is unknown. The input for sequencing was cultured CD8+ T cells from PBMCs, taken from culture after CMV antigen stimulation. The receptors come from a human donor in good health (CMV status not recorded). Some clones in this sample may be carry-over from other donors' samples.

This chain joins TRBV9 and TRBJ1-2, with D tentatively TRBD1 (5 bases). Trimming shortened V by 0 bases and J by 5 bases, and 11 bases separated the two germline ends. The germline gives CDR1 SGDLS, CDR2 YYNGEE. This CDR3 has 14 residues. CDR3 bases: TGTGCCAGCAGCGTAGTAGAGGGGCATTATGGCTACACCTTC. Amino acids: CASSVVEGHYGYTF.

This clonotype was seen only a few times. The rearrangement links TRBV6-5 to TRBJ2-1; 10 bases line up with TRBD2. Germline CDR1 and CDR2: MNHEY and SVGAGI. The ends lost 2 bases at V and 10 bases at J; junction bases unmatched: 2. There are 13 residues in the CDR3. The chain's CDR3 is CASSYNSGGEQFF. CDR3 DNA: TGTGCCAGCAGTTACAATAGCGGGGGGGAGCAGTTCTTC.

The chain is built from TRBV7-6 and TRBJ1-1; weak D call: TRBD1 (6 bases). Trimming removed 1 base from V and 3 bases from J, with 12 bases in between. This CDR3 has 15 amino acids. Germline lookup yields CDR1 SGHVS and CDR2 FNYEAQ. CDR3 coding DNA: TGTGCCAGCAGCTTAGGGCGAAAGGGGGACACTGAAGCTTTCTTT. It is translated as CASSLGRKGDTEAFF.

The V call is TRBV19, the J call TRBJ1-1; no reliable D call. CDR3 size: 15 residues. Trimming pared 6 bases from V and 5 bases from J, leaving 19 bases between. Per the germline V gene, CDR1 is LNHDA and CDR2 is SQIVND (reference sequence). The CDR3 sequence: CASRFEGSQQTEAFF. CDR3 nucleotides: TGTGCCAGTAGATTCGAGGGTTCTCAGCAAACTGAAGCTTTCTTT.

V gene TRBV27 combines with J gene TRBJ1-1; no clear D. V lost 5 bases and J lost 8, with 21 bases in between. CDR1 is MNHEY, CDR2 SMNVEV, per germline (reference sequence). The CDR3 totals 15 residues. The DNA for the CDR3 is TGTGCCAGCAGTACCGAGAACTTTAGGACCTCCGAAGCTTTCTTT. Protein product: CASSTENFRTSEAFF.

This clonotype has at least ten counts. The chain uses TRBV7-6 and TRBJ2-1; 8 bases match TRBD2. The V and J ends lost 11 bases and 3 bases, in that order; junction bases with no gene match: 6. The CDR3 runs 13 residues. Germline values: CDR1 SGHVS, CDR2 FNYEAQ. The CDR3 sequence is CAVRGVYYNEQFF. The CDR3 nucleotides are TGTGCCGTGCGGGGGGTCTACTACAATGAGCAGTTCTTC.

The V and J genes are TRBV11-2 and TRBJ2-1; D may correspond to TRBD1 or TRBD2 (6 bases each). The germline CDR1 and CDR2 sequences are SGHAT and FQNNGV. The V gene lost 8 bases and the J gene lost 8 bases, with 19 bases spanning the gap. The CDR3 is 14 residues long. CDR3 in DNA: TGTGCCAGCGAGGGGGGAGCAGACCCAGATGAGCAGTTCTTC. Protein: CASEGGADPDEQFF.

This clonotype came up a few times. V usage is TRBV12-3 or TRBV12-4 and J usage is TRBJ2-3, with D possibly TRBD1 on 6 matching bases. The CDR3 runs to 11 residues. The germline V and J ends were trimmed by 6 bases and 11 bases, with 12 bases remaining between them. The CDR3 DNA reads TGTGCCAGCAGAATCGGACAGCTGCAGTATTTT. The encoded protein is CASRIGQLQYF.

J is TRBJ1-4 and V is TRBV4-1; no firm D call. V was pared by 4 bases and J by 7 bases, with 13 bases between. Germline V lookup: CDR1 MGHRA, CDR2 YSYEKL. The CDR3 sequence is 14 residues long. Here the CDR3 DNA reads TGCGCCAGCAGCCCAGCGGAAGGAGGTGAAAAACTGTTTTTT. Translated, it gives CASSPAEGGEKLFF.

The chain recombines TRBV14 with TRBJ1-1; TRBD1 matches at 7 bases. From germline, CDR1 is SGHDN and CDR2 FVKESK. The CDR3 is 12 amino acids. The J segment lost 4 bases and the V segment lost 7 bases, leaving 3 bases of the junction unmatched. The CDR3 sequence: CASNAGGTEAFF. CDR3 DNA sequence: TGTGCCAGCAATGCAGGGGGCACTGAAGCTTTCTTT.

The CDR3 nucleotides read TGCGCCAGCAGCACCGGGACAGCGACTAGTACAGATACGCAGTATTTT. Residues: CASSTGTATSTDTQYF. The rearrangement joins TRBV5-1 to TRBJ2-3, with D tentatively TRBD1 (7 bases). Between the trimmed V and J ends, which lost 4 bases and 3 bases, there was a span of 18 bases. Germline V lookup: CDR1 SGHRS, CDR2 YFSETQ. CDR3 length: 16 residues. Full variable domain (rest looked up from reference TRBV5-1 and TRBJ2-3): KAGVTQTPRYLIKTRGQQVTLSCSPISGHRSVSWYQQTPGQGLQFLFEYFSETQRNKGNFPGRFSGRQFSNSRSEMNVSTLELGDSALYLCASSTGTATSTDTQYFGPGTRLTVL.

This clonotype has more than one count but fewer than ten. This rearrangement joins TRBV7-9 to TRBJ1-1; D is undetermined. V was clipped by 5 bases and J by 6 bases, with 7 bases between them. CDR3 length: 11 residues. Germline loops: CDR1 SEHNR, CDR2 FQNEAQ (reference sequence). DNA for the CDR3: TGTGCCAGCAGCAACGACCCTGAAGCTTTCTTT. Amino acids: CASSNDPEAFF.

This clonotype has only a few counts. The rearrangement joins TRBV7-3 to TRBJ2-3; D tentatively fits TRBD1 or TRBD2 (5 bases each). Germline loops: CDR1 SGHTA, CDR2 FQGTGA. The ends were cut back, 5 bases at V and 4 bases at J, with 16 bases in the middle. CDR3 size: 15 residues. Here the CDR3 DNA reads TGTGCCAGCAGCCTCGGGACCGTGTATTCAGATACGCAGTATTTT. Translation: CASSLGTVYSDTQYF.

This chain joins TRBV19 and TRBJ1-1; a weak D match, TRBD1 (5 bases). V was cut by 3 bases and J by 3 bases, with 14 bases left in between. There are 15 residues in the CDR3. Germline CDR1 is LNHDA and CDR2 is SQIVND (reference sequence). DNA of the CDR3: TGTGCCAGTAGTATTGCGGGGGGGAAGGACACTGAAGCTTTCTTT. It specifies CASSIAGGKDTEAFF.

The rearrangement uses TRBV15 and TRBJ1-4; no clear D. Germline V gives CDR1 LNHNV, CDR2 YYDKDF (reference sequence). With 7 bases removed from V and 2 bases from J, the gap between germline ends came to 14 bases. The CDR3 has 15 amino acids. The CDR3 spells CATNFRDGTNEKLFF. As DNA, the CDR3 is TGTGCCACCAACTTTCGGGATGGGACTAATGAAAAACTGTTTTTT.

The DNA of the CDR3 is TGTGCCACCAGGGACAGGAGTAGGTCCTTGGGCAATTTGTCATTCAATCAGCCCCAGCATTTT. It is translated as CATRDRSRSLGNLSFNQPQHF. This chain connects TRBV24-1 to TRBJ1-5, with 7 bases lining up with TRBD1. CDR1 and CDR2 from the germline V gene are KGHDR and SFDVKD. The V segment lost 7 bases and the J segment 3 bases; nucleotides outside the gene matches: 26. The CDR3 contains 21 residues.

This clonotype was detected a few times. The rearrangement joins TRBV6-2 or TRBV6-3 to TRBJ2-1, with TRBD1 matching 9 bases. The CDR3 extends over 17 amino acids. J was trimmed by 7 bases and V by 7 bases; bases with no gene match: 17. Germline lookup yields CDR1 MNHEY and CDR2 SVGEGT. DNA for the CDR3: TGTGCCAGCATCCCCCGCCCACAGGGGGCCCAGGGGAATGAGCAGTTCTTC. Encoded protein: CASIPRPQGAQGNEQFF.